Shown below are 7 T cell receptor beta chains from a single sample sequenced in a study of T cell repertoires in cytomegalovirus infection. MiXCR, applied by TCRdb to the reads, yields one record per CDR3 protein. The table records some 310,000 distinct CDR3 sequences, about 25% of them present only once. These TCRs' antigens remain unknown. Sequencing used cultured PBMCs, obtained from culture after CMV antigen stimulation. These receptors were obtained from a human donor in good health (CMV status not recorded). Some clones in this sample may be carry-over from other donors' samples.

Only a few counts were recorded for this clonotype. This chain uses TRBV4-1 with TRBJ1-5; D is unresolved. V shed 3 bases and J shed 1 base, with 7 bases lying between them. The CDR3 is 14 residues long. CDR1 is MGHRA, CDR2 YSYEKL, per germline. CDR3 bases: TGCGCCAGCAGCCACGATTCGAGCAATCAGCCCCAGCATTTT. The encoded protein is CASSHDSSNQPQHF.

This clonotype has at least ten counts. This chain links TRBV12-3 or TRBV12-4 with TRBJ1-2, with D possibly being TRBD1 (5 bases). There are 14 residues in the CDR3. With 5 bases removed from V and 4 bases from J, the gap between germline ends came to 14 bases. The CDR3 spells CASSPGGTSYGYTF. In nucleotides, the CDR3 is TGTGCCAGCAGTCCCGGCGGGACTAGCTATGGCTACACCTTC.

There are many counts of this clonotype. The V and J genes are TRBV7-2 and TRBJ2-1; D is ambiguous. Germline CDR1 SGHTA, CDR2 FQGNSA. Trimming pared 5 bases from V and 9 bases from J, leaving 14 bases between. This CDR3 spans 13 amino acids. The CDR3 coding sequence is TGTGCCAGCAGCGCCGAGCACTTCGGTGAGCAGTTCTTC. Translation gives CASSAEHFGEQFF.

This sequence joins TRBV4-3 and TRBJ2-5, with TRBD2 matching over 8 bases. After removal of 0 bases from V and 3 bases from J, the junction contained 12 bases not matched to a gene. This CDR3 region has 18 residues. The germline V gene has CDR1 LGHNA and CDR2 YSLEER. The CDR3: CASSQDRVAGGGEETQYF. CDR3 coding DNA: TGCGCCAGCAGCCAAGACAGAGTCGCCGGGGGGGGGGAAGAGACCCAGTACTTC.

In its sample, this clonotype was seen many times. The chain combines TRBV7-2 with TRBJ1-2; D unclear. V lost 5 bases and J lost 2, with 15 bases in between. Germline CDR1 SGHTA, CDR2 FQGNSA. The CDR3 length is 15 residues. For the CDR3, the DNA is TGTGCCAGCAGCAGATACACCCAAGGGAACTATGGCTACACCTTC. It is translated as CASSRYTQGNYGYTF.

This clonotype has a handful of counts. CDR3 coding DNA: TGTGCCAGCAGCCTAGGAGGGGCCCTGGAGACCCAGTACTTC. It is translated as CASSLGGALETQYF. The rearrangement joins TRBV28 to TRBJ2-5; TRBD2 is a possible D gene (6 bases). This CDR3 region has 14 residues. Between the trimmed V and J ends, which lost 6 bases and 5 bases, there was a span of 16 bases. Germline CDR1 MDHEN, CDR2 SYDVKM.

This clonotype was counted ten times or more. The V call is TRBV28, the J call TRBJ1-2; D possibly corresponds to TRBD1 (6 bases). Germline CDR1 is MDHEN and CDR2 is SYDVKM. Trimming removed 2 bases from V and 5 bases from J, with 12 bases in between. The CDR3 length is 14 residues. The CDR3 DNA sequence: TGTGCCAGCAGTTTACCGGGGGCAGGTTATGGCTACACCTTC. Translated: CASSLPGAGYGYTF.